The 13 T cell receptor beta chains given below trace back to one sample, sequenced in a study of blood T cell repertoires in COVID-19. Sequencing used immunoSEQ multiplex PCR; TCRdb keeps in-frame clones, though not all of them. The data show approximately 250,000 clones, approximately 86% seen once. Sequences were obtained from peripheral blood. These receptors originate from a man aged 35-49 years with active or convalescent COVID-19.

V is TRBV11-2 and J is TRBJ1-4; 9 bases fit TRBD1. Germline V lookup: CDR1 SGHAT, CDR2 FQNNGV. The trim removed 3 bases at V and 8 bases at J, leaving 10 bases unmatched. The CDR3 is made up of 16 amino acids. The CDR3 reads CASSLGGRTGDEKLFF. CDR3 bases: TGTGCCAGCAGCTTGGGGGGGCGGACAGGGGACGAAAAACTGTTTTTT.

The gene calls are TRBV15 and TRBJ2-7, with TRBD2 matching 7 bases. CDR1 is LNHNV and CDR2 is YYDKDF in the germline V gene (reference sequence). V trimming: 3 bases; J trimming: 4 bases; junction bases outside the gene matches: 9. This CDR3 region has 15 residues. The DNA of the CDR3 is TGTGCCACCAGCAGGACCGGGACTAAGACTTACGAGCAGTACTTC. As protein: CATSRTGTKTYEQYF.

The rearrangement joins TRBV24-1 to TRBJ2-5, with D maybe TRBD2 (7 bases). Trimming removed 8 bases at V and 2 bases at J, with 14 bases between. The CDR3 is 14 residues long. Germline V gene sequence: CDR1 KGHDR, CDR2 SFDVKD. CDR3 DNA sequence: TGTGCCACCAATACGCGGGGGCCGCAAGAGACCCAGTACTTC. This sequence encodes CATNTRGPQETQYF.

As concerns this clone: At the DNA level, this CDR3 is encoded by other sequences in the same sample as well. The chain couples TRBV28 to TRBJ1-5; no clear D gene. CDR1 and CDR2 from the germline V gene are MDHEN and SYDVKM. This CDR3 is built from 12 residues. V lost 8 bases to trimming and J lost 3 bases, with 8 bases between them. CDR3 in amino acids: CASRDYNQPQHF. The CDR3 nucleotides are TGTGCCAGCCGGGATTACAATCAGCCCCAGCATTTT.

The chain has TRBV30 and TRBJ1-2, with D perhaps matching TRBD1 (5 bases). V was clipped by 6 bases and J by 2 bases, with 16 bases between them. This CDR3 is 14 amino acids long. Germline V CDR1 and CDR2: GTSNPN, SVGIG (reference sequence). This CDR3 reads CACQFVGANYGYTF. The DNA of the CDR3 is TGTGCCTGTCAGTTCGTTGGGGCGAACTATGGCTACACCTTC. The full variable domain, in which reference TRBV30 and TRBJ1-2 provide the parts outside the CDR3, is SQTIHQWPATLVQPVGSPLSLECTVEGTSNPNLYWYRQAAGRGLQLLFYSVGIGQISSEVPQNLSASRPQDRQFILSSKKLLLSDSGFYLCACQFVGANYGYTFGSGTRLTVV.

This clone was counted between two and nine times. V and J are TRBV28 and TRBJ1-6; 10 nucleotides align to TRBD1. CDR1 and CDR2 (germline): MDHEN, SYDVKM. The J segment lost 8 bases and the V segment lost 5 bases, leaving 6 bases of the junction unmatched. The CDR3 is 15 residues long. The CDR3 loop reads CASSDRDRGYSPLHF. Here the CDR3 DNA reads TGTGCCAGCAGTGACCGGGACAGGGGCTATTCACCCCTCCACTTT. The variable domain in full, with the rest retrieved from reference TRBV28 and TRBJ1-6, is DVKVTQSSRYLVKRTGEKVFLECVQDMDHENMFWYRQDPGLGLRLIYFSYDVKMKEKGDIPEGYSVSREKKERFSLILESASTNQTSMYLCASSDRDRGYSPLHFGNGTRLTVT.

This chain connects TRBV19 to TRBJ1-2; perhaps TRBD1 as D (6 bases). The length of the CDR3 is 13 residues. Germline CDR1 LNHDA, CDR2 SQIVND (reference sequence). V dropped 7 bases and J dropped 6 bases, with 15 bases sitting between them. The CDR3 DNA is TGTGCCAGTATGCACCGGGACACAAATGGCTACACCTTC. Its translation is CASMHRDTNGYTF.

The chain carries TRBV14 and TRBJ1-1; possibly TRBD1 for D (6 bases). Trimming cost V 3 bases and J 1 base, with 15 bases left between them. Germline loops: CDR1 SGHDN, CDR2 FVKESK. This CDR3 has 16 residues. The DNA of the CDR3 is TGTGCCAGCAGCCAGAAGGGCGGACAGAAGAACACTGAAGCTTTCTTT. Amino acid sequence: CASSQKGGQKNTEAFF.

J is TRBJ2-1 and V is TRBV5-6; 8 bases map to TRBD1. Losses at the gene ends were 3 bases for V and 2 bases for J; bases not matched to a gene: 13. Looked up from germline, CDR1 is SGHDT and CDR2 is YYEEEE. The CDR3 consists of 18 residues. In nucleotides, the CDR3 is TGTGCCAGCAGCTCGTTAGACCCGGGACAGGATACCTACAATGAGCAGTTCTTC. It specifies CASSSLDPGQDTYNEQFF.

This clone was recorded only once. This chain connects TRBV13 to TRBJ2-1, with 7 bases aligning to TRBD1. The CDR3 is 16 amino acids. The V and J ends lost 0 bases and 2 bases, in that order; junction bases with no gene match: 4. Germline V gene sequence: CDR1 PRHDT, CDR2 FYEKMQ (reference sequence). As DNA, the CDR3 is TGTGCCAGCAGCTTAGGAAGGGGGCGCACCTACAATGAGCAGTTCTTC. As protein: CASSLGRGRTYNEQFF.

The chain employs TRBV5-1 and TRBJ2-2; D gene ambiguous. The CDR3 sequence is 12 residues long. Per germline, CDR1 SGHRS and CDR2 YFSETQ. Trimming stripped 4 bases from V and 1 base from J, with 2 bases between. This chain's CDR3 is CASSQNTGELFF. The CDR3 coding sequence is TGCGCCAGCAGCCAGAACACCGGGGAGCTGTTTTTT.

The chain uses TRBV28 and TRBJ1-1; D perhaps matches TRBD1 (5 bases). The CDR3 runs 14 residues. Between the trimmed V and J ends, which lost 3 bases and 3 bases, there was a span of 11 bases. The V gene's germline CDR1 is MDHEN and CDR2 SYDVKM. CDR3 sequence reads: CASSFPRVYTEAFF. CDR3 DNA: TGTGCCAGCAGTTTCCCCAGGGTGTACACTGAAGCTTTCTTT.

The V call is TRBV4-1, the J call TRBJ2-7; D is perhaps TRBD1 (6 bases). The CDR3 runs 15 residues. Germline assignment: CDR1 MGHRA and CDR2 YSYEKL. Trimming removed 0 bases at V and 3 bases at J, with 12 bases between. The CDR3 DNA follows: TGCGCCAGCAGCCAAGACCCGGGACACAACTACGAGCAGTACTTC. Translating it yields CASSQDPGHNYEQYF.